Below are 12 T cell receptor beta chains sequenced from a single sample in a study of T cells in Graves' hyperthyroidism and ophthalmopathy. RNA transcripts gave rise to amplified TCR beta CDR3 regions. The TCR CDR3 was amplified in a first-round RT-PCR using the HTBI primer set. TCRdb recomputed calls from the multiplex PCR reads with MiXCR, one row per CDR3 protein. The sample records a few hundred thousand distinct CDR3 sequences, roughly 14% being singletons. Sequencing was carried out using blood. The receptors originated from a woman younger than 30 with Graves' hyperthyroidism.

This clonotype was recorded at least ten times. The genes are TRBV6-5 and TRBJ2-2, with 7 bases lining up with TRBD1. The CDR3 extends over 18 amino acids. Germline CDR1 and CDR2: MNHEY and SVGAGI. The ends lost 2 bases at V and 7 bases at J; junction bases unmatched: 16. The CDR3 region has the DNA TGTGCCAGCAGTTACGGGTTGTTTGAGGGGGCTGATAACGGGGAGCTGTTTTTT. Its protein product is CASSYGLFEGADNGELFF.

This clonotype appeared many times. This CDR3 reads CASSSSGGGLDTQYF. The CDR3, as DNA: TGTGCCAGCAGCTCCAGCGGGGGGGGGTTGGATACGCAGTATTTT. The rearrangement joins TRBV7-2 to TRBJ2-3; 10 nucleotides line up with TRBD2. V dropped 4 bases and J dropped 6; count of bases not matched to a gene: 7. The CDR3 has 15 amino acids. CDR1 is SGHTA, CDR2 FQGNSA, per germline.

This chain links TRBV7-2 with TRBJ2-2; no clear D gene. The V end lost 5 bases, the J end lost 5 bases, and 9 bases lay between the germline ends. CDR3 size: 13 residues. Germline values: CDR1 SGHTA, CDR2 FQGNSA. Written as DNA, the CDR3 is TGTGCCAGCAGCCCCAAAGCTACCGGGGAGCTGTTTTTT. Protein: CASSPKATGELFF.

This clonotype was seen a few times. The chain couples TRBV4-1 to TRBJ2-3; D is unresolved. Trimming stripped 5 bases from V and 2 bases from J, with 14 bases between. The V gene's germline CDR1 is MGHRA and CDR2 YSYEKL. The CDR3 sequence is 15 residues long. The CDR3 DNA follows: TGCGCCAGCAGCTCTGACCCCGCTGCCACAGATACGCAGTATTTT. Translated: CASSSDPAATDTQYF.

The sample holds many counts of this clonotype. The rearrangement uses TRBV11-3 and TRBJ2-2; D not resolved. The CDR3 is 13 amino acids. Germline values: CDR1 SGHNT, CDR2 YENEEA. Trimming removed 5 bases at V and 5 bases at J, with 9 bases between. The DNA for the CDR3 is TGTGCCAGCAGCCTTCAGGAAACCGGGGAGCTGTTTTTT. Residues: CASSLQETGELFF. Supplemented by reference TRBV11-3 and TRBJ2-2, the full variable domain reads EAGVVQSPRYKIIEKKQPVAFWCNPISGHNTLYWYLQNLGQGPELLIRYENEEAVDDSQLPKDRFSAERLKGVDSTLKIQPAELGDSAVYLCASSLQETGELFFGEGSRLTVL.

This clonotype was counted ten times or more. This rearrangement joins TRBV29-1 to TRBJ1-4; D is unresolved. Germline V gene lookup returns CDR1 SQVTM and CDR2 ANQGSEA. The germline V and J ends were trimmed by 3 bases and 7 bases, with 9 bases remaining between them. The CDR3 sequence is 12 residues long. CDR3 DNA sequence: TGCAGCGTTGAGGGCGCGTCTGAAAAACTGTTTTTT. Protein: CSVEGASEKLFF.

The CDR3 protein is CASSPSGSAFF. The CDR3 coding sequence is TGTGCCAGCAGTCCCAGCGGTTCGGCTTTCTTT. The chain recombines TRBV12-3 or TRBV12-4 with TRBJ1-1, with D uncertain. Trimming cost V 5 bases and J 11 bases, with 12 bases left between them. The CDR3 extends over 11 amino acids.

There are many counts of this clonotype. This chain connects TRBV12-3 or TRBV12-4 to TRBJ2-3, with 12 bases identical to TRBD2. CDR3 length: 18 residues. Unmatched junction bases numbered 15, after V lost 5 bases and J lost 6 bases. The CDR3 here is CASSPDIGLAGMKDTQYF. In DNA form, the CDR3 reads TGTGCCAGCAGTCCCGACATCGGACTAGCGGGGATGAAGGATACGCAGTATTTT.

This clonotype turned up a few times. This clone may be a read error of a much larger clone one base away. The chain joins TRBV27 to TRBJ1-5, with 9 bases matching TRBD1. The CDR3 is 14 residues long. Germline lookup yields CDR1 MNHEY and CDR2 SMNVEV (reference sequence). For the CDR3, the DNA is TGTACCAGCAGTTCCGGGACAGGGTCTCAGCCCCAGCATTTT. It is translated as CTSSSGTGSQPQHF.

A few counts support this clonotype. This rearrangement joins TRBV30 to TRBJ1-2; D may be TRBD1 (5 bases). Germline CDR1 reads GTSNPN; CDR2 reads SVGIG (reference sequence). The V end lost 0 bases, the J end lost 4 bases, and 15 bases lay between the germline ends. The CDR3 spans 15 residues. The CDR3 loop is CAWSVRGRILYGYTF. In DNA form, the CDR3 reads TGTGCCTGGAGTGTGAGGGGCCGGATTCTCTATGGCTACACCTTC.

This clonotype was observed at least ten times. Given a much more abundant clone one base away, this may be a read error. This chain's CDR3 is CASSDGTQAGYEQCF. Written as DNA, the CDR3 is TGTGCCAGCAGTGATGGGACCCAGGCAGGCTACGAGCAGTGCTTC. The V call is TRBV2, the J call TRBJ2-7; D may correspond to TRBD1 or TRBD2 (5 bases each). The CDR3 is 15 amino acids. CDR1 SNHLY and CDR2 FYNNEI come from the germline V gene.

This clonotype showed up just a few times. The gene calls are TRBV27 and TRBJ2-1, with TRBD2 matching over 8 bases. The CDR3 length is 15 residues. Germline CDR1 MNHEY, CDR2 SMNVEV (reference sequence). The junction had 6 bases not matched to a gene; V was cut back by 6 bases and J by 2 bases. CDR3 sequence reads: CASRRAGEPYNEQFF. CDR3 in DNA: TGTGCCAGCAGAAGAGCGGGAGAGCCCTACAATGAGCAGTTCTTC.